A selection of T cell receptor beta chains follows, all from one sample in a study of shared clonotypes between healthy human individuals. Profiled with immunoSEQ multiplex PCR; TCRdb holds only in-frame clones, not every one. The table lists millions of clones, about 93% of them singletons. Sequences were obtained from naive CD8+ T cells from PBMCs. These TCRs come from a man aged 18 to 29 in good health. Some clones in this sample may be carry-over from other donors' samples. CDR3s include the opening cysteine and the closing phenylalanine or tryptophan. D genes are given only for firm matches. Clone size is stated in some rows and not others, as once, few, many or a class when expanded.

-	TRBV7-9	TRBD1	TRBJ2-7	CASSPKAGGEQYF	TGTGCCAGCAGCCCTAAGGCAGGGGGTGAGCAGTACTTC
-	TRBV7-9	TRBD2	TRBJ2-7	CASSLTLAGAREQYF	TGTGCCAGCAGCTTAACTCTTGCGGGAGCGCGCGAGCAGTACTTC
-	TRBV4-3	TRBD2	TRBJ2-7	CASSQELAGGSYEQYF	TGCGCCAGCAGCCAAGAGCTAGCGGGAGGCTCCTACGAGCAGTACTTC
-	TRBV9	TRBD2	TRBJ2-5	CASSGGLAGRRQETQYF	TGTGCCAGCAGCGGGGGACTAGCGGGACGCCGACAAGAGACCCAGTACTTC
-	TRBV27	-	TRBJ1-1	CASSPIEGNTEAFF	TGTGCCAGCAGCCCGATTGAGGGGAACACTGAAGCTTTCTTT
-	TRBV5-6	-	TRBJ2-1	CASSLGVGNEQFF	TGTGCCAGCAGCTTGGGGGTGGGCAATGAGCAGTTCTTC
-	TRBV11-2	TRBD2	TRBJ2-1	CASSLLAGGLDEQFF	TGTGCCAGCAGCCTCCTAGCGGGAGGGCTGGATGAGCAGTTCTTC
-	TRBV7-7	-	TRBJ2-3	CASSEFVAPPGGGTDTQYF	TGTGCCAGCAGCGAGTTTGTCGCACCACCAGGAGGAGGCACAGATACGCAGTATTTT
-	TRBV11-2	-	TRBJ1-6	CASSSGQLVLVLPLHF	TGTGCCAGCAGCTCTGGACAGTTGGTCCTCGTTCTCCCCCTCCACTTT
once	TRBV19	-	TRBJ2-7	CASSIAPGEEQYF	TGTGCCAGTAGTATAGCCCCCGGGGAAGAGCAGTACTTC
once	TRBV27	-	TRBJ2-1	CASSPQRSSYNEQFF	TGTGCCAGCAGTCCTCAGCGGAGCTCCTACAATGAGCAGTTCTTC
-	TRBV29-1	-	TRBJ2-7	CSVGQGTYEQYF	TGCAGCGTTGGTCAGGGTACCTACGAGCAGTACTTC
once	TRBV6-5	-	TRBJ1-1	CASRHPGDGDEAFF	TGTGCCAGCAGACATCCAGGGGACGGTGACGAAGCTTTCTTT
-	TRBV11-2	-	TRBJ2-7	CASSLEATGILDEQYF	TGTGCCAGCAGCTTAGAAGCCACGGGGATTTTGGACGAGCAGTACTTC
once	TRBV27	TRBD2	TRBJ2-7	CASSPLAGGAYEQYF	TGTGCCAGCAGTCCCCTAGCGGGAGGCGCCTACGAGCAGTACTTC
once	TRBV19	-	TRBJ2-1	CASSNRGGEQFF	TGTGCCAGTAGCAACCGGGGAGGTGAGCAGTTCTTC
-	TRBV7-3	-	TRBJ2-1	CASSLPGHIFFSYNEQFF	TGTGCCAGCAGCCTACCGGGACATATTTTCTTCTCCTACAATGAGCAGTTCTTC
once	TRBV5-6	-	TRBJ2-2	CASSSGPNTGELFF	TGTGCCAGCAGCTCGGGACCGAACACCGGGGAGCTGTTTTTT
-	TRBV28	-	TRBJ2-3	CASSPRAVRTDTQYF	TGTGCCAGCAGTCCCCGGGCCGTGCGCACAGATACGCAGTATTTT
-	TRBV10-2	-	TRBJ1-1	CASSDPGIPEAFF	TGCGCCAGCAGTGATCCAGGGATCCCTGAAGCTTTCTTT
-	TRBV7-9	-	TRBJ2-7	CASSFKSGGDVPYEQYF	TGTGCCAGCAGCTTTAAATCCGGTGGGGACGTACCCTACGAGCAGTACTTC
once	TRBV5-4	TRBD2	TRBJ2-5	CASSLAGGEQETQYF	TGTGCCAGCAGCCTAGCGGGAGGGGAACAGGAGACCCAGTACTTC
-	TRBV27	-	TRBJ2-2	CASSFIENTGELFF	TGTGCCAGCAGTTTTATAGAGAACACCGGGGAGCTGTTTTTT
-	TRBV29-1	-	TRBJ2-5	CSVDPYQETQYF	TGCAGCGTTGACCCCTACCAAGAGACCCAGTACTTC
-	TRBV19	-	TRBJ2-2	CASHQPPRGGGELFF	TGTGCCAGCCACCAGCCACCCCGGGGCGGAGGGGAGCTGTTTTTT
few	TRBV2	TRBD1	TRBJ1-5	CASGGQPYSNQPQHF	TGTGCCAGCGGGGGACAGCCATATAGCAATCAGCCCCAGCATTTT
once	TRBV27	TRBD1	TRBJ1-5	CATGQGAYQPQHF	TGTGCCACCGGACAGGGGGCATATCAGCCCCAGCATTTT
-	TRBV7-9	-	TRBJ2-3	CASSLDKGGTRIGTDTQYF	TGTGCCAGCAGCTTAGACAAAGGGGGGACCCGCATTGGGACAGATACGCAGTATTTT
once	TRBV7-2	TRBD2	TRBJ2-7	CATGGLDEQYF	TGTGCCACGGGAGGGCTGGACGAGCAGTACTTC
-	TRBV28	-	TRBJ1-3	CASRPQSSGNTIYF	TGTGCCAGCAGACCTCAGAGCTCTGGAAACACCATATATTTT
-	TRBV7-8	-	TRBJ2-3	CASSSDVADTQYF	TGTGCCAGCAGCTCCGACGTAGCAGATACGCAGTATTTT
-	TRBV6-1	TRBD2	TRBJ2-7	CASSAARLAGGPYEQYF	TGTGCCAGCAGTGCCGCCCGCCTAGCGGGAGGCCCCTACGAGCAGTACTTC
once	TRBV5-5	-	TRBJ2-7	CASSLFASGRGDEQYF	TGTGCCAGCAGCTTGTTTGCGTCTGGTAGGGGAGACGAGCAGTACTTC
-	TRBV5-4	-	TRBJ2-7	CASSAPQANPPYEQYF	TGTGCCAGCAGCGCCCCACAGGCGAATCCCCCTTACGAGCAGTACTTC
-	TRBV29-1	TRBD1	TRBJ2-2	CSVPDRDNTGELFF	TGCAGCGTCCCGGACAGGGACAACACCGGGGAGCTGTTTTTT